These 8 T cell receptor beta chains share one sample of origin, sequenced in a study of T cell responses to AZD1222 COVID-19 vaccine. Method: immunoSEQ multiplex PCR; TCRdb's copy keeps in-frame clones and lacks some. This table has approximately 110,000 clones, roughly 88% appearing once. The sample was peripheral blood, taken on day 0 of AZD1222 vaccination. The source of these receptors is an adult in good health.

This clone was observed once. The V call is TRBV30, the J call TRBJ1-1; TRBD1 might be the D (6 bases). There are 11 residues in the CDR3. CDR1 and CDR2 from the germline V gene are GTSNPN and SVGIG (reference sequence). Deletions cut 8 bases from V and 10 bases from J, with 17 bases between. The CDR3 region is CALQGGSTAFF. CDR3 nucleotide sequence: TGTGCCCTCCAAGGGGGGTCTACAGCTTTCTTT. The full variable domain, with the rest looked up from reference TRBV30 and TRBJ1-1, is SQTIHQWPATLVQPVGSPLSLECTVEGTSNPNLYWYRQAAGRGLQLLFYSVGIGQISSEVPQNLSASRPQDRQFILSSKKLLLSDSGFYLCALQGGSTAFFGQGTRLTVV.

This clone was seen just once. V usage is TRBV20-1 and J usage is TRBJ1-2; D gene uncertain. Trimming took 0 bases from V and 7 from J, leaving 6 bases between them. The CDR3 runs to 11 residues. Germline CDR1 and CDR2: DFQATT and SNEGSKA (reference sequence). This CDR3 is CSARDRGGYTF. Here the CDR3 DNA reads TGCAGTGCTAGAGATCGTGGTGGCTACACCTTC.

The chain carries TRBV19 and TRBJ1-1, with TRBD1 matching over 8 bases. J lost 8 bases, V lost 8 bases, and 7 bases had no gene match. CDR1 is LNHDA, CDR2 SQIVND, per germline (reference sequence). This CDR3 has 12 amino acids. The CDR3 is CASADRVGEAFF. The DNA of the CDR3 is TGTGCCAGTGCGGACAGGGTGGGGGAAGCTTTCTTT. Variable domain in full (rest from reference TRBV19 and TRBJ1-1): DGGITQSPKYLFRKEGQNVTLSCEQNLNHDAMYWYRQDPGQGLRLIYYSQIVNDFQKGDIAEGYSVSREKKESFPLTVTSAQKNPTAFYLCASADRVGEAFFGQGTRLTVV.

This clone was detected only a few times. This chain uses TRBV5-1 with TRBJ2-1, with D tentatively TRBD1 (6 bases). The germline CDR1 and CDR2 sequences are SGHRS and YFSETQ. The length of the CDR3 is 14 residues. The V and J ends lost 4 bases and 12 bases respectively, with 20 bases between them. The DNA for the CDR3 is TGCGCCAGCAGCGGGGGCGCCGGGATCTCCACGCAGTTCTTC. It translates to CASSGGAGISTQFF.

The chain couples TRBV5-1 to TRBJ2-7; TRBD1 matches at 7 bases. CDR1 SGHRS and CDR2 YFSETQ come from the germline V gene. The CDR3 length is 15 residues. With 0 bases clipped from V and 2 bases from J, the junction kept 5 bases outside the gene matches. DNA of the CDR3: TGCGCCAGCAGCTTGGATCCCGGGACAGCCTACGAGCAGTACTTC. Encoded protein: CASSLDPGTAYEQYF.

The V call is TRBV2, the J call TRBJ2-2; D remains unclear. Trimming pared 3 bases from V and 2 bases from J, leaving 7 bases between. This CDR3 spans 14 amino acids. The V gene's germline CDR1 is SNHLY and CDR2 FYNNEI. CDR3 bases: TGTGCCAGCAGTGATACAGTAAACACCGGGGAGCTGTTTTTT. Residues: CASSDTVNTGELFF.

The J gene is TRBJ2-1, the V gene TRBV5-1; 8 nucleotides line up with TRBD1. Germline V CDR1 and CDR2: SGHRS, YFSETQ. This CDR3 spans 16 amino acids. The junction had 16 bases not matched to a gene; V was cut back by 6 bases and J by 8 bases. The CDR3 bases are TGCGCCAGCAACCGAGGACAGGGATTGGATTTGGATGAGCAGTTCTTC. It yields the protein CASNRGQGLDLDEQFF.

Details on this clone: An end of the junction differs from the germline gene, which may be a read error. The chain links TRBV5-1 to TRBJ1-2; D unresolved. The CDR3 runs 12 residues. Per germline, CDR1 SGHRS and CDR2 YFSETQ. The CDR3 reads CASSLDNYGYTF. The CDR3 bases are TGCGCCAGCAGTTTGGACAACTATGGCTACACCTTC.